Following are 15 T cell receptor beta chains from one sample sequenced in a study of graft-versus-host responses after intestinal transplantation. Their specific antigens are unknown. Generated by immunoSEQ multiplex PCR, the TCRdb table keeps only in-frame clones and is missing some. The repertoire consists of some 38,000 clones, with roughly 93% occurring once and the leading ten covering roughly a fifth. The sample was unstimulated CD8+ T cells sorted from spleen or lymph node cells, taken before transplant. Receptors were obtained from a human donor who was the organ donor for an intestinal transplant.

V is TRBV7-9 and J is TRBJ2-1; 8 nucleotides line up with TRBD2. V lost 1 base to trimming and J lost 7 bases; unmatched junction nucleotides: 6. CDR1 SEHNR and CDR2 FQNEAQ come from the germline V gene (reference sequence). The CDR3 is made up of 15 amino acids. CDR3 in DNA: TGTGCCAGCAGCTTAGTGAGCGGGAGTAATAATGAGCAGTTCTTC. The encoded protein is CASSLVSGSNNEQFF.

V gene TRBV28 combines with J gene TRBJ2-3; either TRBD1 or TRBD2 may fit D (7 bases each). V lost 3 bases and J lost 5, with 12 bases in between. Germline assignment: CDR1 MDHEN and CDR2 SYDVKM. CDR3 length: 14 residues. The CDR3: CASSFQGGGDTQYF. The CDR3 region has the DNA TGTGCCAGCAGTTTCCAGGGGGGGGGAGATACGCAGTATTTT.

The V call is TRBV14, the J call TRBJ2-1; 10 nucleotides agree with TRBD2. Germline trimming cut 0 bases from V and 6 bases from J; bases unmatched to any gene: 8. Germline CDR1 and CDR2: SGHDN and FVKESK. The CDR3 runs to 17 residues. Here the CDR3 reads CASSQDEWLAGVNEQFF. CDR3 nucleotides: TGTGCCAGCAGCCAAGATGAATGGCTAGCGGGAGTCAATGAGCAGTTCTTC.

The V gene is TRBV27, the J gene TRBJ2-7; TRBD1 agrees at 7 bases. Germline V gene data show CDR1 as MNHEY and CDR2 as SMNVEV (reference sequence). The length of the CDR3 is 18 residues. J was trimmed by 0 bases and V by 0 bases; bases with no gene match: 11. CDR3 amino acids: CASSLSLPTGSNSYEQYF. The CDR3, as DNA: TGTGCCAGCAGTTTATCCTTGCCGACAGGGTCCAACTCCTACGAGCAGTACTTC.

This chain links TRBV28 with TRBJ1-1, with unresolved D. Per germline, CDR1 MDHEN and CDR2 SYDVKM. There are 16 residues in the CDR3. The V end lost 2 bases, the J end lost 2 bases, and 15 bases lay between the germline ends. The CDR3 spells CASSLTPRRVNTEAFF. CDR3 nucleotide sequence: TGTGCCAGCAGTTTAACTCCCCGACGGGTAAACACTGAAGCTTTCTTT. The complete variable domain, with remaining parts taken from reference TRBV28 and TRBJ1-1, reads DVKVTQSSRYLVKRTGEKVFLECVQDMDHENMFWYRQDPGLGLRLIYFSYDVKMKEKGDIPEGYSVSREKKERFSLILESASTNQTSMYLCASSLTPRRVNTEAFFGQGTRLTVV.

The chain recombines TRBV28 with TRBJ1-5; D unresolved. In germline, CDR1 is MDHEN, CDR2 SYDVKM. There are 15 residues in the CDR3. V lost 2 bases and J 0 bases, leaving 8 bases between the germline ends. The CDR3 DNA follows: TGTGCCAGCAGTTTAGTCCCCAATAGCAATCAGCCCCAGCATTTT. Its protein product is CASSLVPNSNQPQHF.

The rearrangement joins TRBV28 to TRBJ2-1; weak D call: TRBD1 (5 bases). The CDR3 is 16 amino acids. Trimming cost V 6 bases and J 3 bases, with 18 bases left between them. Germline CDR1 is MDHEN and CDR2 is SYDVKM. In DNA, the CDR3 is TGTGCCAGCAGCCAGCCAACCGGACATAACTACAATGAGCAGTTCTTC. Its translation: CASSQPTGHNYNEQFF.

V gene TRBV6-1 combines with J gene TRBJ1-6, with D uncertain. Germline assignment: CDR1 MNHNS and CDR2 SASEGT. V gave up 8 bases and J gave up 2 bases, with 13 bases separating them. This CDR3 is built from 15 residues. The CDR3 DNA reads as TGTGCCAGCGACCAGTTGGGTACCTATAATTCACCCCTCCACTTT. Translated: CASDQLGTYNSPLHF.

The CDR3 region is CASSRTSGGNTGELFF. The CDR3 DNA reads TGTGCCAGCAGCCGTACTAGCGGGGGAAACACCGGGGAGCTGTTTTTT. The chain joins TRBV7-9 to TRBJ2-2; 11 bases are a match to TRBD2. The CDR3 runs 16 residues. With 5 bases clipped from V and 2 bases from J, the junction kept 4 bases outside the gene matches. The V gene's germline CDR1 is SEHNR and CDR2 FQNEAQ (reference sequence).

This clone appeared a few times. This chain uses TRBV9 with TRBJ1-3; TRBD1 matches at 7 bases. V trimming: 2 bases; J trimming: 5 bases; junction bases outside the gene matches: 4. The CDR3 has 14 amino acids. Germline CDR1 SGDLS, CDR2 YYNGEE. The CDR3 coding sequence is TGTGCCAGCAGCGTTTCAGGGGGTCGAAACACCATATATTTT. Translated: CASSVSGGRNTIYF.

The chain uses TRBV27 and TRBJ2-1, with D possibly matching TRBD2 (6 bases). This CDR3 region has 12 residues. Germline CDR1 reads MNHEY; CDR2 reads SMNVEV (reference sequence). The CDR3 is CTAGSSYNEQFF. As DNA, the CDR3 is TGTACAGCCGGGAGCTCCTACAATGAGCAGTTCTTC.

The V and J genes are TRBV6-5 and TRBJ2-2; 13 nucleotides line up with TRBD2. CDR1 and CDR2 from the germline V gene are MNHEY and SVGAGI. V shed 10 bases, J shed 13 bases, and the junction held 9 bases outside the gene matches. The CDR3 spans 13 residues. CDR3 DNA sequence: TGTGCCACCGGACTAGCGGGAGTGGGAGGGCTGTTTTTT. Translation gives CATGLAGVGGLFF.

In its sample, this clone was seen once. The chain couples TRBV11-3 to TRBJ2-3; 12 nucleotides line up with TRBD2. Germline V gene lookup returns CDR1 SGHNT and CDR2 YENEEA. The V gene end was trimmed by 5 bases and the J gene end by 5 bases; junction bases not matched to a gene: 8. There are 16 residues in the CDR3. The CDR3 bases are TGTGCCAGCAGCGTTCGACTAGCGGGAGTTGTAGATACGCAGTATTTT. This translates into CASSVRLAGVVDTQYF.

V is TRBV20-1 and J is TRBJ1-2; D is unresolved. The CDR3 contains 11 residues. Trimming shortened V by 5 bases and J by 3 bases, and 7 bases separated the two germline ends. Germline lookup yields CDR1 DFQATT and CDR2 SNEGSKA (reference sequence). The CDR3 bases are TGCAGTGCTGGGCAGGACTATGGCTACACCTTC. Its protein is CSAGQDYGYTF.

The chain carries TRBV9 and TRBJ1-1, with unresolved D. CDR1 and CDR2 from the germline V gene are SGDLS and YYNGEE. V gave up 0 bases and J gave up 4 bases, with 10 bases separating them. The CDR3 is 14 amino acids. Here the CDR3 DNA reads TGTGCCAGCAGCGTAGCTTCGGCCGGCACTGAAGCTTTCTTT. Translated, it gives CASSVASAGTEAFF.